This TCR beta chain appears in the sequencing data of a study of cytomegalovirus exposure and HLA in healthy donors. The PCR ran on 60 Vbeta and 13 Jbeta primers. Produced via immunoSEQ multiplex PCR; TCRdb's table is partial and in-frame only. The data hold 80,000 to 90,000 clones, with more than 70% observed a single time. The sample comprised PBMCs. This TCR was recovered from a man aged 35 to 55 in good health and CMV-seronegative.

CDR3 sequence reads: CAWSVRGGRGYTF. CDR3 nucleotides: TGTGCCTGGAGTGTACGGGGGGGAAGGGGCTACACCTTC. V is TRBV30 and J is TRBJ1-2; D is perhaps TRBD1 (5 bases). The CDR3 totals 13 residues. V lost 0 bases, J lost 8 bases, and 13 bases lay in between. Germline V gene data show CDR1 as GTSNPN and CDR2 as SVGIG (reference sequence).